These T cell receptor beta chains were read from a single sample in a study of cytomegalovirus exposure and HLA in healthy donors. Measured with immunoSEQ multiplex PCR; TCRdb has only the in-frame clones, and not every one. The sample holds 90,000 to 120,000 clones; about 83% are singletons and the top ten take roughly 5%. Material: PBMCs. The receptor source for this set is a female donor in good health and CMV-seropositive. The conserved cysteine and the conserved F or W are not part of the CDR3 here.

>11|TRBV9
ASSVTGPETQY
>9|TRBV7-2
ASSLQGKAF
>15|TRBV9
ASSVAYGTSGQETQY
>11|TRBV5-4
ASSMTISDTQY
>12|TRBV30
AWNLAGPNYGYT
>14|TRBV6-5
ASSSGESSYNSPLH
>14|TRBV4-2
ASSPTSGGRTDTQY
>11|TRBV29-1
SVELAGVDEQY
>13|TRBV7-2
ASSPHPSSYNEQF
>14|TRBV23-1
ASSQSGGPQQEAQY
>11|TRBV6-5
AGRGSSYNEQF
>12|TRBV6-6
ASSYSQGGYEQY
>13|TRBV7-8
ASSFGQGLNTEAF
>17|TRBV13
ASSERGVPGGWMNTEAF
>14|TRBV19
ASSIRSSRNTDTQY
>12|TRBV12-5
ASGLPGVGETQY
>12|TRBV6-5
ASSPGQSASPLH
>13|TRBV4-1
ASSQGPYSNQPQH
>13|TRBV2
ASSSGGSGSDTQY
>11|TRBV19
ASRTDNNEKLF
>15|TRBV4-3
ASSQDIGRGNQETQY
>13|TRBV25-1
ASSEEGALVAEAF
>12|TRBV7-9
ASSLGQGPSEQY
>11|TRBV27
ASSTGNTYEQY
>11|TRBV6-5
ASHRSDNSPLH
>9|TRBV6-5
ASRGGTEAF
>9|TRBV15
ATSIGEELF
>14|TRBV5-5
ASSFRPGQGGNEQY
>15|TRBV7-3
ASSLTFRTGGNTEAF
>13|TRBV4-1
ASSSTGRSYNEQF
>10|TRBV30
AWSGQGQPPH
>13|TRBV6-5
ASSLTGNSGNTIY
>12|TRBV28
ASSGGGENYGYT
>13|TRBV5-1
ASRPIPEFGKSQY
>11|TRBV10-2
ASNGGSYYEQY
>10|TRBV30
AWRSQNTEAF
>14|TRBV9
ASSLAGTANTGELF
>14|TRBV4-2
ASSQARTGRTYEQY
>15|TRBV23-1
ASSQCVGDPSYNEQF
>12|TRBV27
ASSSLDRAGELF
>14|TRBV27
ASSDKGGVIDQPQH
>12|TRBV18
ASSLLEGVQPQH
>12|TRBV19
ASSIDFRVTEAF
>13|TRBV7-9
ASSLKGTGQAKEY
>13|TRBV6-1
ASITRDESPETQY
>11|TRBV29-1
SVVRGGRTEAF
>12|TRBV6-5
ASSERGLGEKLF
>13|TRBV28
ASSPWDRDGYGYT